Below, 10 T cell receptor beta chains from the same sample are listed, as sequenced in a study of T cell responses to AZD1222 COVID-19 vaccine. The protocol was immunoSEQ multiplex PCR, while the TCRdb copy is restricted to in-frame clones and leaves out a portion. The sample gives 150,000 or so clones, about 93% of which show up once; roughly 9% is in the top ten. Material: peripheral blood, obtained on day 0 of AZD1222 vaccination. All receptors come from an adult in good health.

The chain links TRBV4-3 to TRBJ1-4, with D unclear. CDR1 and CDR2 (germline): LGHNA, YSLEER. CDR3 length: 13 residues. V was pared by 1 base and J by 6 bases, with 6 bases between. CDR3 in amino acids: CASSQVIYEKLFF. In nucleotides, the CDR3 is TGCGCCAGCAGCCAAGTGATTTATGAAAAACTGTTTTTT.

V usage is TRBV3-1 (or the pseudogene TRBV3-2) and J usage is TRBJ1-5; possible D gene TRBD1, 6 bases. V gave up 3 bases and J gave up 8 bases, with 17 bases separating them. Per germline, CDR1 LGHDT and CDR2 YNNKEL (reference sequence). The CDR3 is made up of 15 amino acids. The CDR3 reads CASSQTGHRLEPQHF. The CDR3 region has the DNA TGTGCCAGCAGCCAGACGGGACATCGGCTGGAGCCCCAGCATTTT.

This chain joins TRBV4-1 and TRBJ2-7; D ambiguous. The CDR3 is 15 amino acids. The germline V gene encodes CDR1 MGHRA and CDR2 YSYEKL. Trimming removed 1 base at V and 3 bases at J, with 13 bases between. In DNA, the CDR3 is TGCGCCAGCAGCCAAGTTCCTAATAGGTACTACGAGCAGTACTTC. Its translation: CASSQVPNRYYEQYF.

The chain combines TRBV9 with TRBJ2-5, with TRBD2 matching over 10 bases. The CDR3 consists of 16 residues. J lost 5 bases, V lost 0 bases, and 7 bases had no gene match. CDR1 is SGDLS and CDR2 is YYNGEE in the germline V gene. The CDR3 is CASSVGSGGAWETQYF. The DNA for the CDR3 is TGTGCCAGCAGCGTAGGGAGCGGGGGGGCGTGGGAGACCCAGTACTTC.

This clone came up once. The V gene is TRBV27, the J gene TRBJ2-6; 8 positions agree with TRBD1. Trimming removed 6 bases from V and 3 bases from J; junction bases left unmatched: 7. There are 16 residues in the CDR3. Per germline, CDR1 MNHEY and CDR2 SMNVEV (reference sequence). The CDR3 here is CASRNDRGYGANVLTF. Written as DNA, the CDR3 is TGTGCCAGCAGGAATGACAGGGGTTATGGGGCCAACGTCCTGACTTTC. Together with reference TRBV27 and TRBJ2-6, the CDR3 gives the full variable domain: EAQVTQNPRYLITVTGKKLTVTCSQNMNHEYMSWYRQDPGLGLRQIYYSMNVEVTDKGDVPEGYKVSRKEKRNFPLILESPSPNQTSLYFCASRNDRGYGANVLTFGAGSRLTVL.

The rearrangement joins TRBV6-5 to TRBJ1-1; 10 bases are a match to TRBD1. V gave up 10 bases and J gave up 4 bases; unmatched junction bases: 6. CDR1 is MNHEY, CDR2 SVGAGI, per germline. This CDR3 is built from 13 residues. This CDR3 reads CATWDRGGTEAFF. The CDR3 region has the DNA TGTGCCACCTGGGACAGGGGAGGCACTGAAGCTTTCTTT.

This clone was picked up a small number of times. The junction departs from germline at one end; a sequencing error may be responsible. The chain recombines TRBV7-7 with TRBJ1-3, with a weak D call TRBD1 (6 bases). The CDR3 spans 19 residues. Germline V CDR1 and CDR2: SSHAT, FNYEAQ (reference sequence). The CDR3 here is CASSFQGGTKRRSGNTIYF. The DNA of the CDR3 is TGTGCTAGCAGCTTTCAAGGGGGGACCAAGCGGAGATCTGGAAACACCATATATTTT.

The rearrangement joins TRBV14 to TRBJ1-1; no clear D. Trimming removed 2 bases at V and 11 bases at J, with 15 bases between. The CDR3 sequence is 13 residues long. CDR1 and CDR2 (germline): SGHDN, FVKESK. The CDR3 here is CASSQSSGVRAFF. CDR3 DNA sequence: TGTGCCAGCAGCCAATCGTCTGGGGTGAGGGCTTTCTTT. Using reference TRBV14 and TRBJ1-1 for the parts outside the CDR3, the full variable domain is EAGVTQFPSHSVIEKGQTVTLRCDPISGHDNLYWYRRVMGKEIKFLLHFVKESKQDESGMPNNRFLAERTGGTYSTLKVQPAELEDSGVYFCASSQSSGVRAFFGQGTRLTVV.

The gene calls are TRBV29-1 and TRBJ1-1; D might be TRBD1 (5 bases). Germline V gene data show CDR1 as SQVTM and CDR2 as ANQGSEA. Trimming stripped 6 bases from V and 3 bases from J, with 11 bases between. The CDR3 consists of 12 residues. The CDR3 DNA is TGCAGCGTCCAAGACAGTGACACTGAAGCTTTCTTT. It encodes CSVQDSDTEAFF.

The genes are TRBV18 and TRBJ2-4; a possible D gene is TRBD1 (5 bases). Deletions cut 1 base from V and 0 bases from J, with 7 bases between. The CDR3 totals 15 residues. Germline CDR1 reads KGHSH; CDR2 reads LQKENI. The CDR3 DNA is TGTGCCAGCTCACCACAGGGGCTAGCCAAAAACATTCAGTACTTC. Translating gives CASSPQGLAKNIQYF.